A selection of T cell receptor beta chains follows, all from one sample in a study of T cell responses to AZD1222 COVID-19 vaccine. Only in-frame clones appear in the TCRdb table, and some are missing; sequencing was by immunoSEQ multiplex PCR. The sample holds 120,000 to 150,000 clones, roughly 93% seen once. Source: peripheral blood, taken 28 days after the second AZD1222 dose. Receptor source: an adult who received the AZD1222 COVID-19 vaccine. The CDR3 runs from the conserved cysteine through the conserved F or W. Fields, in order: D gene, V gene, J gene, clone size, CDR3 DNA, CDR3 protein. The D gene is left open where the match is weak. Size is stated for part of the rows, as once, few or many counts, or as a class when the clone is expanded.

D: NA; V: TRBV2; J: TRBJ2-2; size: NA; DNA: TGTGCCAGCACCCAGGGGTGGACCGGGGAGCTGTTTTTT; CDR3: CASTQGWTGELFF
D: NA; V: TRBV5-4; J: TRBJ1-1; size: NA; DNA: TGTGCCAGCAGCTTGGTAAGCCCACCCTCTGAAGCTTTCTTT; CDR3: CASSLVSPPSEAFF
D: TRBD2; V: TRBV3-1/TRBV3-2; J: TRBJ2-3; size: NA; DNA: TGTGCCAGCAGCCCTCCGGGACTAGCGGCAGATACACAGTATTTT; CDR3: CASSPPGLAADTQYF
D: NA; V: TRBV18; J: TRBJ1-4; size: NA; DNA: TGTGCCAGCTCACACTCGGGACAAGCAACTAATGAAAAACTGTTTTTT; CDR3: CASSHSGQATNEKLFF
D: NA; V: TRBV5-5; J: TRBJ2-1; size: NA; DNA: TGTGCCAGCAAAGCAGGGGACAACTCCTACAATGAGCAGTTCTTC; CDR3: CASKAGDNSYNEQFF
D: NA; V: TRBV3-1/TRBV3-2; J: TRBJ1-6; size: once; DNA: TGTGCCAGCAGCCAAGATCTTGCCTCCCTCCACTTT; CDR3: CASSQDLASLHF
D: TRBD2; V: TRBV4-1; J: TRBJ2-1; size: NA; DNA: TGCGCCAGCAGCCAAGAGGGCGGGGGGGCCTACAATGAGCAGTTCTTC; CDR3: CASSQEGGGAYNEQFF
D: TRBD2; V: TRBV2; J: TRBJ2-1; size: NA; DNA: TGTGCCAGCAGTGAAGCGGCGGTAGCGGGGGGGTATGAGCAGTTCTTC; CDR3: CASSEAAVAGGYEQFF
D: TRBD1; V: TRBV2; J: TRBJ1-5; size: NA; DNA: TGTGCCAGCAGTGAAGACAGGGGGGCGAGTCAGCCCCAGCATTTT; CDR3: CASSEDRGASQPQHF
D: NA; V: TRBV18; J: TRBJ1-6; size: NA; DNA: TGTGCCAGCACCACAGGGAGGTCCTATAATTCACCCCTCCACTTT; CDR3: CASTTGRSYNSPLHF
D: NA; V: TRBV3-1/TRBV3-2; J: TRBJ1-5; size: NA; DNA: TGTGCCAGCAGCCCCCGAGGGATTGATCAGCCCCAGCATTTT; CDR3: CASSPRGIDQPQHF
D: NA; V: TRBV9; J: TRBJ2-5; size: NA; DNA: TGTGCCAGCAGCGTTCATGAGGGGCCCGGGGAGACCCAGTACTTC; CDR3: CASSVHEGPGETQYF
D: NA; V: TRBV19; J: TRBJ1-2; size: NA; DNA: TGTGCCAGTAGTAGTTTAGCTTGGTCGGGTGGCTACACCTTC; CDR3: CASSSLAWSGGYTF
D: TRBD2; V: TRBV10-3; J: TRBJ2-7; size: once; DNA: TGTGCCATCAGTGAGTCTTTAGCGGGGGACCACGAGCAGTACTTC; CDR3: CAISESLAGDHEQYF
D: NA; V: TRBV6-6; J: TRBJ1-1; size: NA; DNA: TGTGCCAGCAGTTACTCGGCCGACCGCCAAGCTTTCTTT; CDR3: CASSYSADRQAFF
D: NA; V: TRBV18; J: TRBJ2-7; size: NA; DNA: TGTGCCAGCTCACCCCCCGACGGAGGTTACGAGCAGTACTTC; CDR3: CASSPPDGGYEQYF
D: NA; V: TRBV5-4; J: TRBJ2-7; size: NA; DNA: TGTGCCAGCAGCGCCGACATCGCCCACGAGCAGTACTTC; CDR3: CASSADIAHEQYF
D: TRBD2; V: TRBV7-6; J: TRBJ2-1; size: NA; DNA: TGTGCCAGCAGGCCCCTAGCGGGGCCTTACAATGAGCAGTTCTTC; CDR3: CASRPLAGPYNEQFF
D: TRBD1; V: TRBV11-2; J: TRBJ2-2; size: NA; DNA: TGTGCCAGCAGCCCTAGGACAGGGTCTGGGGAGCTGTTTTTT; CDR3: CASSPRTGSGELFF
D: TRBD2; V: TRBV11-2; J: TRBJ2-2; size: NA; DNA: TGTGCCAGCAGCCCAACTAGCGGGAGAGGGCGGGCCGGGGAGCTGTTTTTT; CDR3: CASSPTSGRGRAGELFF
D: NA; V: TRBV19; J: TRBJ2-7; size: NA; DNA: TGTGCCAGTAGTATGGGCAGGGAGAGGGGCGAGCAGTACTTC; CDR3: CASSMGRERGEQYF
D: TRBD1; V: TRBV29-1; J: TRBJ1-1; size: once; DNA: TGCAGCACCCAACAGGGGGCGGCCACTGAAGCTTTCTTT; CDR3: CSTQQGAATEAFF
D: NA; V: TRBV7-6; J: TRBJ1-5; size: once; DNA: TGTGCCAGCAGCCTAAATCTAGGTCAGCCCCAGCATTTT; CDR3: CASSLNLGQPQHF
D: NA; V: TRBV3-1/TRBV3-2; J: TRBJ1-1; size: NA; DNA: TGTGCCAGCAGCCAAGTGATAGGGCCTTCGAGAGCTTTCTTT; CDR3: CASSQVIGPSRAFF
D: NA; V: TRBV7-8; J: TRBJ2-7; size: NA; DNA: TGTGCCTCGGAGGGGGGCGGCTACGAGCAGTACTTC; CDR3: CASEGGGYEQYF
D: TRBD1; V: TRBV19; J: TRBJ2-2; size: NA; DNA: TGTGCCAGTATTGACAGGGGGCGCGGCACCGGGGAGCTGTTTTTT; CDR3: CASIDRGRGTGELFF
D: NA; V: TRBV14; J: TRBJ1-1; size: NA; DNA: TGTGCCAGCAGCCAGATCGGGAGAGGGGGAATGAACACTGAAGCTTTCTTT; CDR3: CASSQIGRGGMNTEAFF
D: TRBD2; V: TRBV2; J: TRBJ2-5; size: NA; DNA: TGTGCCAGCAGTGAGGGAATAGCGGGAGGTAATGCTCAGTACTTC; CDR3: CASSEGIAGGNAQYF
D: TRBD1; V: TRBV10-1; J: TRBJ1-1; size: NA; DNA: TGCGCCAGCAGCGGGACAGTAGGGGACACTGAAGCTTTCTTT; CDR3: CASSGTVGDTEAFF
D: NA; V: TRBV6-1; J: TRBJ2-7; size: NA; DNA: TGTGCCAGCAGTGAACCGGCGTGGGGGAGCGCCTACGAGCAGTACTTC; CDR3: CASSEPAWGSAYEQYF
D: NA; V: TRBV7-6; J: TRBJ1-6; size: NA; DNA: TGTGCCAGCAGCTTGGGGCGGGGGATTAATTCACCCCTCCACTTT; CDR3: CASSLGRGINSPLHF
D: NA; V: TRBV6-5; J: TRBJ2-7; size: NA; DNA: TGTGCCAGCAGCCTAACCTCCCAGAGTCCATACGAGCAGTACTTC; CDR3: CASSLTSQSPYEQYF
D: NA; V: TRBV5-1; J: TRBJ2-5; size: NA; DNA: TGCGCCAGCAGCTTGGTACCCGGTGGGAGAGAGACCCAGTACTTC; CDR3: CASSLVPGGRETQYF
D: NA; V: TRBV18; J: TRBJ1-4; size: NA; DNA: TGTGCCAGCTCAATATACGGGGCCCGCGATGAAAAACTGTTTTTT; CDR3: CASSIYGARDEKLFF